The present TCR beta chain was sequenced within a study of cytotoxic CD8 clonotypes in ibrutinib-treated CLL. Study-wide points: In sustained-remission versus progressing patients, sampling times differed. Under therapy, public clonotypes either contracted or stayed stable, and they were uncommon.

The V gene's germline CDR1 is MDHEN and CDR2 SYDVKM. This CDR3 contains 15 residues. J was trimmed by 3 bases and V by 5 bases; bases with no gene match: 9. Cryopreserved PBMCs were the source of around 2 micrograms of genomic DNA, which went to TCR beta libraries. The targeted sequencing depth was 1 in 200,000 to 1 in 1 million T cells. Assay: immunoSEQ multiplex PCR; the TCRdb copy retains only in-frame clones and omits some. The sample includes hundreds of thousands of clones, 70% of them seen just once. As to this clone: Its antigen is unknown.

The receptor was isolated from a human donor with chronic lymphocytic leukemia. Sequences were derived from PBMCs, sampled after 24 months of ibrutinib treatment. J is TRBJ2-7 and V is TRBV28, with TRBD1 matching over 8 bases. CDR3 amino acids: CASSLSGTGLYEQYF. The CDR3 DNA is TGTGCCAGCAGTCTATCCGGGACAGGACTCTACGAGCAGTACTTC.